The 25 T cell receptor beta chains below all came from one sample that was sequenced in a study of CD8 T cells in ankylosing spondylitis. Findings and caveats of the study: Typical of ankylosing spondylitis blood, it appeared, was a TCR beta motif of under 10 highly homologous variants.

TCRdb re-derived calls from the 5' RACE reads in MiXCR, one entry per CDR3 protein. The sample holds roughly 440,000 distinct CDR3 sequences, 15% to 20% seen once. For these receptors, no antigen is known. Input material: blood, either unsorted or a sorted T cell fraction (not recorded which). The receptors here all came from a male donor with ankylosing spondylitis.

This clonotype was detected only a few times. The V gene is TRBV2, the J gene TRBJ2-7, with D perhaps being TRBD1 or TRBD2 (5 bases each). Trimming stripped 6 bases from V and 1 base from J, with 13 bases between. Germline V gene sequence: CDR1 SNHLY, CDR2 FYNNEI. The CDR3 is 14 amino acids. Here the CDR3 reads CASRWGRDSYEQYF. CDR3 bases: TGTGCCAGCAGATGGGGGAGAGATTCCTACGAGCAGTACTTC.

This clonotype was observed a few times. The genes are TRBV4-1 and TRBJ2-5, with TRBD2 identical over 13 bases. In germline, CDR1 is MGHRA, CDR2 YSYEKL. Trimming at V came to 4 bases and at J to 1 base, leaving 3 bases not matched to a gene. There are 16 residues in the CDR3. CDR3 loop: CASSPGLAGAQETQYF. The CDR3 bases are TGCGCCAGCAGCCCAGGACTAGCGGGGGCCCAAGAGACCCAGTACTTC.

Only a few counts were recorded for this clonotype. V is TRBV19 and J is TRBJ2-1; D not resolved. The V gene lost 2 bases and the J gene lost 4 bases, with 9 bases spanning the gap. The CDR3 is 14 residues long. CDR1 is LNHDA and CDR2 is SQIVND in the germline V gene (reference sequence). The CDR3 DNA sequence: TGTGCCAGTAGTATAAGGACCACTTACAATGAGCAGTTCTTC. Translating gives CASSIRTTYNEQFF. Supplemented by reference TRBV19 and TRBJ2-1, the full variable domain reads DGGITQSPKYLFRKEGQNVTLSCEQNLNHDAMYWYRQDPGQGLRLIYYSQIVNDFQKGDIAEGYSVSREKKESFPLTVTSAQKNPTAFYLCASSIRTTYNEQFFGPGTRLTVL.

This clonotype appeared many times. The DNA for the CDR3 is TGCGCCAGCTCCCGAGGGACTAGCGGGGGGGCCTACAATGAGCAGTTCTTC. Residues: CASSRGTSGGAYNEQFF. V is TRBV4-1 and J is TRBJ2-1; TRBD2 agrees at 16 bases. Losses at the gene ends were 8 bases for V and 2 bases for J; bases not matched to a gene: 6. CDR1 and CDR2 from the germline V gene are MGHRA and YSYEKL. This CDR3 is built from 17 residues.

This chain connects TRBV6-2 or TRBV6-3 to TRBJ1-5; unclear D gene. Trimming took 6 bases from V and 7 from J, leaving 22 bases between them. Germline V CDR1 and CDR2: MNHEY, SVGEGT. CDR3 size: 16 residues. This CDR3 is CASSNHYTGRGQPQHF. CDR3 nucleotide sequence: TGTGCCAGCAGCAACCATTACACGGGCCGGGGACAGCCCCAGCATTTT.

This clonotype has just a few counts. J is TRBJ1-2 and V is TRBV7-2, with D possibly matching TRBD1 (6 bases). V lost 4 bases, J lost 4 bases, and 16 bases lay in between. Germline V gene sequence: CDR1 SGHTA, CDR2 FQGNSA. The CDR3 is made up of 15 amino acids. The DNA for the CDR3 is TGTGCCAGCAGCTCAACCCGGGACACTCTCTATGGCTACACCTTC. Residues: CASSSTRDTLYGYTF.

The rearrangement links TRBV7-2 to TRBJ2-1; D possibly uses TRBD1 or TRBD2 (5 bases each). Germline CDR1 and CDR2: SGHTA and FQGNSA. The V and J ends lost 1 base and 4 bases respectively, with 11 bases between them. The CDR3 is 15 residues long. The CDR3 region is CASSLEGTPYNEQFF. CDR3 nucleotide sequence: TGTGCCAGCAGCTTAGAGGGGACCCCTTACAATGAGCAGTTCTTC.

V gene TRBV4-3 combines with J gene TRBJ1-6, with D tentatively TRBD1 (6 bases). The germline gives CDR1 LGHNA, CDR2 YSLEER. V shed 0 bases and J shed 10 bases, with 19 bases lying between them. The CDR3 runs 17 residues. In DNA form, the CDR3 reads TGCGCCAGCAGCCAAGATATAGGGGGGAAGGGGGGATCACCCCTCCACTTT. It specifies CASSQDIGGKGGSPLHF.

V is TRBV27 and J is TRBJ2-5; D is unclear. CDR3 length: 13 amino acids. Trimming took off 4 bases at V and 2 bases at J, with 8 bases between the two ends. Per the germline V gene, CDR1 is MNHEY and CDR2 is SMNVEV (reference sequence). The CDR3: CASSWTIQETQYF. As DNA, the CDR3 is TGTGCCAGCAGTTGGACGATACAAGAGACCCAGTACTTC.

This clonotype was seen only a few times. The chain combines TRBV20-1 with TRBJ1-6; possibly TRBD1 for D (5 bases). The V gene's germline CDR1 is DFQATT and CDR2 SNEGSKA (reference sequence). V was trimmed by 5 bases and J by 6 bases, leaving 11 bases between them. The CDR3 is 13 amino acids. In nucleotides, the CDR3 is TGCAGTGCTCCCCCGGGGGGTAATTCACCCCTCCACTTT. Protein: CSAPPGGNSPLHF.

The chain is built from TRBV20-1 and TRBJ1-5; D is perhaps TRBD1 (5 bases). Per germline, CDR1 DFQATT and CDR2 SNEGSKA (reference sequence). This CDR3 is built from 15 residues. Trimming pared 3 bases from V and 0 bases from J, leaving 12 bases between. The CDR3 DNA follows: TGCAGTGCTAGCCCCCGACAGATTAGCAATCAGCCCCAGCATTTT. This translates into CSASPRQISNQPQHF.

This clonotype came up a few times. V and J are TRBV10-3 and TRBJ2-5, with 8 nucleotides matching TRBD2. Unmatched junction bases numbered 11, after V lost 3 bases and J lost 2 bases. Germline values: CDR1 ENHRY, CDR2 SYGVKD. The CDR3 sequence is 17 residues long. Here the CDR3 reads CAISDPGGLVIQETQYF. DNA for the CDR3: TGTGCCATCAGTGATCCGGGGGGACTAGTGATACAAGAGACCCAGTACTTC.

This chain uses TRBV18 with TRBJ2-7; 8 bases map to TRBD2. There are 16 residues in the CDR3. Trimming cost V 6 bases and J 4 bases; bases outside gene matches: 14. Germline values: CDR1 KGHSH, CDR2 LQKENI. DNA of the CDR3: TGTGCCAGCTCCGGCACCCCCAGCGGGAGCTCGTACGAGCAGTACTTC. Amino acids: CASSGTPSGSSYEQYF.

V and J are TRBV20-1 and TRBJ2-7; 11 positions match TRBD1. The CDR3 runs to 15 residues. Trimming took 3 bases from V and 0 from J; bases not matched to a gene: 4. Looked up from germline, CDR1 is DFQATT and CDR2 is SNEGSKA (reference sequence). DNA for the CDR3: TGCAGTGCTAGGGGGACAGGGGGAACCTCCTACGAGCAGTACTTC. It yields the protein CSARGTGGTSYEQYF.

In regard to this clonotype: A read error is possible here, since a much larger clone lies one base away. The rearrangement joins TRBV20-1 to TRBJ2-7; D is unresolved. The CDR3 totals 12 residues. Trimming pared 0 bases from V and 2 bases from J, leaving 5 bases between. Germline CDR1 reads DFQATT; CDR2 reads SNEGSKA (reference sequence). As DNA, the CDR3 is TGCAGTGCTAGAGATGACGCCTACGAGCAGTACTTC. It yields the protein CSARDDAYEQYF.

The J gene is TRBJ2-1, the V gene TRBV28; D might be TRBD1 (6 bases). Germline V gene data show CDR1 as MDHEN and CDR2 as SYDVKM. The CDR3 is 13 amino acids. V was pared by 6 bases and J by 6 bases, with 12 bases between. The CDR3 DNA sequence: TGTGCCAGCAGGGGGACACTACGCAATGAGCAGTTCTTC. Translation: CASRGTLRNEQFF.

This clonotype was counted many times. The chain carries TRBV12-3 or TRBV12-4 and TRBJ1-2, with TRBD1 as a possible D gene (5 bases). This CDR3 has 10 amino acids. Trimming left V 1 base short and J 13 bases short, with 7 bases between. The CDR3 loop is CASSLEGPTF. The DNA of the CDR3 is TGTGCCAGCAGTTTAGAGGGGCCCACCTTC.

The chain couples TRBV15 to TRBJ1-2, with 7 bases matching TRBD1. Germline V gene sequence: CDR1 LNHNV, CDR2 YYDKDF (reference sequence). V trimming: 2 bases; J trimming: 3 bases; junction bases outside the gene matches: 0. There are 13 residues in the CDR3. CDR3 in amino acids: CATSRTGDYGYTF. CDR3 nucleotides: TGTGCCACCAGCAGAACAGGGGACTATGGCTACACCTTC.

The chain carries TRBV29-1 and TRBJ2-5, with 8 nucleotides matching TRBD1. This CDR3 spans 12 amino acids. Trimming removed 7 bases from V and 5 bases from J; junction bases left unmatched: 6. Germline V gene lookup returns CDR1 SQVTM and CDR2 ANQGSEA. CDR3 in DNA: TGCAGCGCAGAGACAGGGGCCGAGACCCAGTACTTC. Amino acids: CSAETGAETQYF.

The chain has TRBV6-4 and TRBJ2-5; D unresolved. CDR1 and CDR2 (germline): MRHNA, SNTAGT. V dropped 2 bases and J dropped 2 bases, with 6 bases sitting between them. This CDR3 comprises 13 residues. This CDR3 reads CASSDVDQETQYF. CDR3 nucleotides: TGTGCCAGCAGTGACGTTGATCAAGAGACCCAGTACTTC.

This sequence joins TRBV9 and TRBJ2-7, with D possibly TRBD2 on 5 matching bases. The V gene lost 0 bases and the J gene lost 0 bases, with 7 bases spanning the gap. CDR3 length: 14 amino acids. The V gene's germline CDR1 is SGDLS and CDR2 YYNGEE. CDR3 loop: CASSVDGNSYEQYF. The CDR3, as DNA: TGTGCCAGCAGCGTAGACGGGAACTCCTACGAGCAGTACTTC.

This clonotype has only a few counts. The CDR3 here is CASSLGGGGLAGLGEQYF. DNA of the CDR3: TGCGCCAGCAGCCTGGGGGGTGGGGGACTAGCGGGTCTCGGAGAGCAGTACTTC. The V call is TRBV5-1, the J call TRBJ2-7; 12 positions match TRBD2. CDR1 SGHRS and CDR2 YFSETQ come from the germline V gene. V lost 4 bases, J lost 7 bases, and 18 bases stayed unmatched. This CDR3 is built from 18 residues.

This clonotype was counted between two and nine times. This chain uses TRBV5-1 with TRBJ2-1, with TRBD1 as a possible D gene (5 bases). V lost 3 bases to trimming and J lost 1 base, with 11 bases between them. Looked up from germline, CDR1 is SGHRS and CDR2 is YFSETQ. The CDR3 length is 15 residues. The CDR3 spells CASSYSPGSYNEQFF. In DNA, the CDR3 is TGCGCCAGCAGCTATTCTCCAGGGTCCTACAATGAGCAGTTCTTC.

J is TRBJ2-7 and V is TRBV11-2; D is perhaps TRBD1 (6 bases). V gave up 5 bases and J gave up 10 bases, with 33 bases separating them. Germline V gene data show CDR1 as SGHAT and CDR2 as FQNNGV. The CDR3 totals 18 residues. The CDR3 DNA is TGTGCCAGCAGCGCTAGCAACAACTTCAGGGGAGATCGGCAAATTCAGTACTTC. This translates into CASSASNNFRGDRQIQYF.

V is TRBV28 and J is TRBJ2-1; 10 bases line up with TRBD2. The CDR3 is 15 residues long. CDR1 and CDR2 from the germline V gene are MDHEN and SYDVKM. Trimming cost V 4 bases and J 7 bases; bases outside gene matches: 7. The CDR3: CASSYLGLARNEQFF. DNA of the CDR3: TGTGCCAGCAGTTACCTGGGACTAGCGAGGAATGAGCAGTTCTTC.